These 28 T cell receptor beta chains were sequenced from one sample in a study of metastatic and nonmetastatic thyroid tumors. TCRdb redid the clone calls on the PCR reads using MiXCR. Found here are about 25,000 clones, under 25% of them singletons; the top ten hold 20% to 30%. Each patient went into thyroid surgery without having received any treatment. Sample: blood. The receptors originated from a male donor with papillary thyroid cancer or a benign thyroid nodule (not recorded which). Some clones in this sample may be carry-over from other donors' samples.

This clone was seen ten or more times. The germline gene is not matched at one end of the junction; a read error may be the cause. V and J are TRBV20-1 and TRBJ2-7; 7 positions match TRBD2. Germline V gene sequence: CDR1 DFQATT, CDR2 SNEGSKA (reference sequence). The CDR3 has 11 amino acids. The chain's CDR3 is CSARESGTDQF. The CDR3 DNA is TGCAGTGCTAGAGAGAGCGGGACGGATCAGTTC.

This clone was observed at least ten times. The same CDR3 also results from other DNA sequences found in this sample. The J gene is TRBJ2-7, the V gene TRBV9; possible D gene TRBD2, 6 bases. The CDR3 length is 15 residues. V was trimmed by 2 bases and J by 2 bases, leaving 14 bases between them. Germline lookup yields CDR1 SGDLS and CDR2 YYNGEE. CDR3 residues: CASSVGGGEAYEQYF. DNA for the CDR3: TGTGCCAGCAGCGTTGGGGGAGGTGAGGCCTACGAGCAGTACTTC.

The CDR3 bases are TGCAGTGCGGCAGTCCTATCAGGTGAGCAGTACTTC. Amino acids: CSAAVLSGEQYF. This chain connects TRBV20-1 to TRBJ2-7; D call uncertain. The CDR3 consists of 12 residues. The germline gives CDR1 DFQATT, CDR2 SNEGSKA (reference sequence). Trimming left V 6 bases short and J 7 bases short, with 16 bases between.

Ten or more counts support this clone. In DNA, the CDR3 is TGTGCCAGCAGTTACTCGACCCACAGCGGTCAGCCCCAGCATTTT. It translates to CASSYSTHSGQPQHF. V gene TRBV6-5 combines with J gene TRBJ1-5, with D unresolved. The germline V gene encodes CDR1 MNHEY and CDR2 SVGAGI. V was clipped by 0 bases and J by 6 bases, with 12 bases between them. The CDR3 spans 15 residues.

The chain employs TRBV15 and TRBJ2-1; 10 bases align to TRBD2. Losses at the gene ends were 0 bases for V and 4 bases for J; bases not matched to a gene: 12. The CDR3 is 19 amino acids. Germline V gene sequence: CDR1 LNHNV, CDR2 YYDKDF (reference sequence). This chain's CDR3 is CATSRDIVAGGPSYNEQFF. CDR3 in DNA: TGTGCCACCAGCAGAGATATCGTAGCGGGGGGCCCCTCTTACAATGAGCAGTTCTTC. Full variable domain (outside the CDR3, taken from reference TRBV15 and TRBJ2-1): DAMVIQNPRYQVTQFGKPVTLSCSQTLNHNVMYWYQQKSSQAPKLLFHYYDKDFNNEADTPDNFQSRRPNTSFCFLDIRSPGLGDTAMYLCATSRDIVAGGPSYNEQFFGPGTRLTVL.

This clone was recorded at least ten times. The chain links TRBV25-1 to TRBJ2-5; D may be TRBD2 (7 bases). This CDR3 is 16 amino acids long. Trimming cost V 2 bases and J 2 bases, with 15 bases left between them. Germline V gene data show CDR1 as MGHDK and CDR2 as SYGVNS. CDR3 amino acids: CASSENRGGRQETQYF. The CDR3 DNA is TGTGCCAGCAGTGAAAATAGGGGGGGGCGGCAAGAGACCCAGTACTTC.

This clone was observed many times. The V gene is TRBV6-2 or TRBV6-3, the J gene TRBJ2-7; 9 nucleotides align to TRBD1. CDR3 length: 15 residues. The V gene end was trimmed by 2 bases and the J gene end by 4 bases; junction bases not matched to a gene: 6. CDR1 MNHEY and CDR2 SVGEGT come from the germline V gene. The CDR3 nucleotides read TGTGCCAGCAGTTACACCCAGACAGGGGGGTACGAGCAGTACTTC. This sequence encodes CASSYTQTGGYEQYF.

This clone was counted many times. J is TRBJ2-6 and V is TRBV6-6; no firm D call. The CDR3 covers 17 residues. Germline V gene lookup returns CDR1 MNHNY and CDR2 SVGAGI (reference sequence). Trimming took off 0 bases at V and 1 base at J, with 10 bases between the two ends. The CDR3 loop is CASSYSSTLSGANVLTF. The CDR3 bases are TGTGCCAGCAGTTACTCGTCAACGTTATCTGGGGCCAACGTCCTGACTTTC.

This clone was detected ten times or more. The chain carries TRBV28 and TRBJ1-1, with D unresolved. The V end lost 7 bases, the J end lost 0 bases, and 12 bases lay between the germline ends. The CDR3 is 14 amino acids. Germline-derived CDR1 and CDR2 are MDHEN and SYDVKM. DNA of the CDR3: TGTGCCAGCACCAAAATATCGGTGAACACTGAAGCTTTCTTT. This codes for CASTKISVNTEAFF. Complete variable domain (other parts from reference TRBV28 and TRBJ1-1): DVKVTQSSRYLVKRTGEKVFLECVQDMDHENMFWYRQDPGLGLRLIYFSYDVKMKEKGDIPEGYSVSREKKERFSLILESASTNQTSMYLCASTKISVNTEAFFGQGTRLTVV.

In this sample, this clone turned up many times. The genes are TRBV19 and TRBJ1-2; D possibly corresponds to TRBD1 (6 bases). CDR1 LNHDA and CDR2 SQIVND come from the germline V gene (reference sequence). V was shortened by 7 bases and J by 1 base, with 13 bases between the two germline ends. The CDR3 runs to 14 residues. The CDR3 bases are TGTGCCAGTACCATAGGGGGATTTAACTATGGCTACACCTTC. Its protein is CASTIGGFNYGYTF.

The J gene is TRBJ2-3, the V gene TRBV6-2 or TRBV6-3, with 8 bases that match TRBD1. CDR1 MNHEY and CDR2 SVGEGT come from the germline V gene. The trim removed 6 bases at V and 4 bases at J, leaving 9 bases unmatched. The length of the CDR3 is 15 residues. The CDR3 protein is CASRTDRGNPDTQYF. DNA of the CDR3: TGTGCCAGCAGGACAGACAGGGGTAATCCAGATACGCAGTATTTT.

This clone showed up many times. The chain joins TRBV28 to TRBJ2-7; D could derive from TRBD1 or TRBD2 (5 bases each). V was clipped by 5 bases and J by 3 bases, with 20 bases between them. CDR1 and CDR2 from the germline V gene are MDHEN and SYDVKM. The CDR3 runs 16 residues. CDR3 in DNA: TGTGCCAGCAGTACGCGCTCCGGGACGGCCTTCTACGAGCAGTACTTC. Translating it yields CASSTRSGTAFYEQYF.

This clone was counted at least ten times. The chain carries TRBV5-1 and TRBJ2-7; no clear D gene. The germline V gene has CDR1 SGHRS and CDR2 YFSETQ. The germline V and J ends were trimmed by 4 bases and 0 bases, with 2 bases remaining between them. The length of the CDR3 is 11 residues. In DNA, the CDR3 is TGCGCCAGCAGCCACTCCTACGAGCAGTACTTC. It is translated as CASSHSYEQYF. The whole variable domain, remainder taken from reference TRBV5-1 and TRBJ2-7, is KAGVTQTPRYLIKTRGQQVTLSCSPISGHRSVSWYQQTPGQGLQFLFEYFSETQRNKGNFPGRFSGRQFSNSRSEMNVSTLELGDSALYLCASSHSYEQYFGPGTRLTVT.

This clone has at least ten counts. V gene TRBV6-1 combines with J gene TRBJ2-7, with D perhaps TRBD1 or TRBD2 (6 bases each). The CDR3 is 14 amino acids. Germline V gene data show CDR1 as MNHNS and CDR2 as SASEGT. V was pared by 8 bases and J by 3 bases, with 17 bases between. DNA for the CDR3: TGTGCCAGCTCTACCCGGGGGCGAGTCTACGAGCAGTACTTC. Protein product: CASSTRGRVYEQYF.

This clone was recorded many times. The CDR3 nucleotides are TGTGCCAGCAGTTTTAGTCCCGGGGAACCCTACATGGATACGCAGTATTTT. Amino acid sequence: CASSFSPGEPYMDTQYF. V gene TRBV28 combines with J gene TRBJ2-3, with D possibly being TRBD2 (5 bases). CDR1 MDHEN and CDR2 SYDVKM come from the germline V gene. Between the trimmed V and J ends, which lost 3 bases and 6 bases, there was a span of 22 bases. The CDR3 is 17 amino acids.

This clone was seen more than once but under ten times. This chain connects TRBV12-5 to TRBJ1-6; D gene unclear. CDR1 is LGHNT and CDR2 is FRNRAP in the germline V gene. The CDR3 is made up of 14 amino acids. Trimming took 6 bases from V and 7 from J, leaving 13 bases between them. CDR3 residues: CASGLSNMNSPLHF. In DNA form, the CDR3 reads TGTGCTAGTGGACTCAGTAACATGAATTCACCCCTCCACTTT.

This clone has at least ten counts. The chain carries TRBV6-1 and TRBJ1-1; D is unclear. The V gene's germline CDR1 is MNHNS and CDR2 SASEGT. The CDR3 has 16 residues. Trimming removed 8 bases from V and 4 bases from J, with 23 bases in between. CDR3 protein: CASLNLRGTFGTEAFF. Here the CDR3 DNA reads TGTGCCAGCCTCAACCTGCGAGGTACATTTGGCACTGAAGCTTTCTTT.

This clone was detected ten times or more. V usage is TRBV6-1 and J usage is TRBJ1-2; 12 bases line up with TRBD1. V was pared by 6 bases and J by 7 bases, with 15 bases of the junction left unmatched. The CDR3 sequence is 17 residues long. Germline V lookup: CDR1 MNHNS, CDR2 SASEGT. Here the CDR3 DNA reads TGTGCCAGCAGCTGGACCGGGACAGGGGGCCCGTGGGGTGGCTACACCTTC. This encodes CASSWTGTGGPWGGYTF.

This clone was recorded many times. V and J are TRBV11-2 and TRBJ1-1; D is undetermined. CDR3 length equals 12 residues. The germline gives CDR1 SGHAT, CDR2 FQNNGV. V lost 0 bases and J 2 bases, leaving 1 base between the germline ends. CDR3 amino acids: CASSLENTEAFF. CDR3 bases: TGTGCCAGCAGCTTAGAAAACACTGAAGCTTTCTTT.

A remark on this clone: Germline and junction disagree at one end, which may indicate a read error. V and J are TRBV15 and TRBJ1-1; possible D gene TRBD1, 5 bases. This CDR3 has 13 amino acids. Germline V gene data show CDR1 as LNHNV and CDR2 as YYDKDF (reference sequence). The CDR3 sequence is CATSIELLTEAVF. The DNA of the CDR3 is TGTGCCACCAGCATAGAGCTGTTGACAGAAGCTGTCTTT.

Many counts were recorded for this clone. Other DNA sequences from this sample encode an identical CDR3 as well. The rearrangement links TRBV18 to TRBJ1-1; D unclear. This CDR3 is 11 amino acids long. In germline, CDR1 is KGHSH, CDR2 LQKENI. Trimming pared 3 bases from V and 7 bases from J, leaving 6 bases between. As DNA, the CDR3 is TGTGCCAGCTCACCGGACGGTGAAGCTTTCTTT. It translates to CASSPDGEAFF.

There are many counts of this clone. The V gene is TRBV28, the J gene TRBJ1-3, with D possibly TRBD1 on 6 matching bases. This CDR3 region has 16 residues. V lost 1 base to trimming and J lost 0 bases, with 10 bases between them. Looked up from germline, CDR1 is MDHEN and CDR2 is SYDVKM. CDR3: CASSLFRGVSGNTIYF. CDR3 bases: TGTGCCAGCAGTTTATTCAGGGGAGTCTCTGGAAACACCATATATTTT.

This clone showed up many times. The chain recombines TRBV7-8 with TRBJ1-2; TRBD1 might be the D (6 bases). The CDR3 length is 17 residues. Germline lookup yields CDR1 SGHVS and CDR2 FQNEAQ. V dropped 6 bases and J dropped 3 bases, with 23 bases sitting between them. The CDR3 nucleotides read TGTGCCAGCAGTCGATTCGACAGGACCACTAACTACTATGGCTACACCTTC. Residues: CASSRFDRTTNYYGYTF.

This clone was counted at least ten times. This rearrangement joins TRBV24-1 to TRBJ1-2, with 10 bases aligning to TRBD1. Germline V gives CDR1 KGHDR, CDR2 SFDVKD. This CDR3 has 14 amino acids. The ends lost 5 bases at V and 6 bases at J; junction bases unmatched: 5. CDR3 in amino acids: CATSAPGQGHGYTF. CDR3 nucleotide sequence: TGTGCCACCAGTGCCCCGGGACAGGGGCATGGCTACACCTTC.

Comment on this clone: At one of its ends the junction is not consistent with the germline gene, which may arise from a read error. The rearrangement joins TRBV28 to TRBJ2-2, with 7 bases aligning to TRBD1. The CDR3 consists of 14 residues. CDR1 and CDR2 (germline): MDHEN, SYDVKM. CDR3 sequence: CDCSPYRGTVELFF. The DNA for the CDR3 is TGTGACTGCAGTCCCTACAGGGGTACCGTGGAGCTGTTTTTT.

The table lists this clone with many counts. The CDR3 bases are TGTGCCAGCAGCCGACAGGGGCTTAATGAAAAACTGTTTTTT. This sequence encodes CASSRQGLNEKLFF. The chain combines TRBV12-3 or TRBV12-4 with TRBJ1-4; 8 bases match TRBD1. This CDR3 is 14 amino acids long. J was trimmed by 4 bases and V by 6 bases; bases with no gene match: 4.

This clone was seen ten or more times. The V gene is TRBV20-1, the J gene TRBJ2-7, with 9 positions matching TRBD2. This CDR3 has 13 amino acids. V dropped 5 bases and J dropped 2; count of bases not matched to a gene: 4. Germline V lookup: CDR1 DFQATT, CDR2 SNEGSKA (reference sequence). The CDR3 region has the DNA TGCAGTGCTTCAAGGACTAGCGCCTACGAGCAGTACTTC. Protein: CSASRTSAYEQYF.

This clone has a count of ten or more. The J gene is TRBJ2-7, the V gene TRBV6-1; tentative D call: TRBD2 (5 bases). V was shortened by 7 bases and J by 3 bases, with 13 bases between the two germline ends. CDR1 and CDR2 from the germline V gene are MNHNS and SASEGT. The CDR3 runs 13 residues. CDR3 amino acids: CASTPSGSYEQYF. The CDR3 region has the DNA TGTGCCAGCACTCCCTCGGGAAGCTACGAGCAGTACTTC.